The following is a T cell receptor beta chain sequence with its context. Its antigen remains unknown. The record originates from a study of memory CD8 T cells in hepatitis C reinfection. Study-wide points: Only 4 or 5 donors prevented definitive conclusions about public clonotypes.

Assay used: immunoSEQ multiplex PCR; TCRdb lists only in-frame clones, some missing. The sample holds 44,000 or so clones, more than 75% seen once. The CDR3 has 14 amino acids. Per germline, CDR1 SEHNR and CDR2 FQNEAQ (reference sequence). V dropped 1 base and J dropped 1 base, with 7 bases sitting between them. Sample time point: peak reinfection, 3 to 8 weeks after reinfection detection. Sorted cells were sequenced directly ex vivo without any in vitro expansion. Sample: naive CD8+ T cells sorted from blood. The chain links TRBV7-9 to TRBJ1-1; no firm D call. This sequence originates from a man between 18 and 35 years old with hepatitis C virus infection. In DNA form, the CDR3 reads TGTGCCAGCAGCTTAGGACGGGGGAACACTGAAGCTTTCTTT. Protein: CASSLGRGNTEAFF.